What follows is one T cell receptor beta chain and its context. Its target is not known. Clones were sequenced by immunoSEQ multiplex PCR, and TCRdb holds only the in-frame ones, with some missing. The sample contains approximately 83,000 clones, approximately 85% of which appear only once. This record belongs to a study of identifying expanded T cells in peripheral blood. Study results and caveats: Technical replicates showed around 1.3 changed clones; approximately two weeks about 16; four weeks 19. Across healthy donors, higher total template counts meant significantly greater approximately two-week count variance.

The germline V gene encodes CDR1 SGHRS and CDR2 YFSETQ. CDR3 size: 16 residues. V was pared by 0 bases and J by 2 bases, with 9 bases between. Healthy donors had no documented immune events, such as infections, while sampled. The specimen sequenced was blood. The receptor was derived from a person between 18 and 70 years old in good health. This rearrangement joins TRBV5-1 to TRBJ2-6; D gene ambiguous. Here the CDR3 reads CASSLAPRAGANVLTF. Here the CDR3 DNA reads TGCGCCAGCAGCTTGGCCCCTAGGGCTGGGGCCAACGTCCTGACTTTC.